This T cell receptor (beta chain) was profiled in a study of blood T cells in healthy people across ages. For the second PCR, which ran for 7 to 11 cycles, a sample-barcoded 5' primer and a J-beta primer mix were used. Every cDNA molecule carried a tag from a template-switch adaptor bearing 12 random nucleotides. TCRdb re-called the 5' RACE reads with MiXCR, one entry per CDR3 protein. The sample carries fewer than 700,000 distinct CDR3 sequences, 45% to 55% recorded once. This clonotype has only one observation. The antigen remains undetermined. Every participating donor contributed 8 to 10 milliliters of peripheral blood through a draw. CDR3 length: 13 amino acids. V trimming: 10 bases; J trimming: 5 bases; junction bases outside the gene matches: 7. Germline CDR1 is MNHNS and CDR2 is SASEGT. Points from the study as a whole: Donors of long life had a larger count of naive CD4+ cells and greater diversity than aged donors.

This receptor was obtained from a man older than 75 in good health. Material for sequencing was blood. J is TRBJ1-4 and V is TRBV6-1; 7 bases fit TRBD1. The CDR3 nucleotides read TGTGCCACTGACAGGGAACACAATGAAAAACTGTTTTTT. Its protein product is CATDREHNEKLFF.